Here is one T cell receptor (beta chain) with its context. Other nucleotide sequences from this sample produce the same CDR3. This entry is derived from a study of blood T cell repertoires in COVID-19. The cohort comprised adults aged about 18 to 89 years residing in 20 to 30 US areas. Participants' own reports of clinical history determined their cohort assignment. Among Cohort 3 donors, those recovered had two negative PCRs, clearance, or symptom resolution. Per the original data handling: Amplifying reference gene primers gave estimates of nucleated cell counts. TCRdb's table, derived via immunoSEQ multiplex PCR, lists solely in-frame clones and lacks some. V and J calls and clone size are as listed in that table; D and trimming were resolved from the DNA. Among 200,000 to 250,000 clones listed, over 65% were seen once. The sample was PBMCs or T cells enriched from blood (not recorded which). The TCR comes from a woman aged 60-75 years who had recovered from COVID-19.

DNA for the CDR3: TGTGCCAGCAGCCGCTATTCTACAGATACGCAGTATTTT. It translates to CASSRYSTDTQYF. The rearrangement links TRBV12-3 or TRBV12-4 to TRBJ2-3; D remains ambiguous. Trimming took 6 bases from V and 3 from J, leaving 10 bases between them. This CDR3 has 13 residues.